The clone carrying this T cell receptor (beta chain) appeared a few times. Its antigen is not identified. The source of the sample is a study of T-cell memory formation after mild COVID-19. Study information: TCR clusters were largely donor specific. Points from the study as a whole: SARS-CoV-2 specificity was not confirmed for second-wave clones peaking on day 37.

Each CDR3 protein is one row after TCRdb ran MiXCR on the 5' RACE reads. The table records roughly 450,000 distinct CDR3 sequences, 15% to 20% of them present only once. V lost 6 bases to trimming and J lost 6 bases, with 10 bases between them. Per germline, CDR1 SNHLY and CDR2 FYNNEI. The length of the CDR3 is 12 residues. Sequences were obtained from PBMCs or a T cell subset sorted from them (not recorded which). This receptor was taken from an adult woman who had mild COVID-19 (a few samples of this study predate the infection). Cell type and time point are not known. The chain recombines TRBV2 with TRBJ2-3; maybe TRBD2 (5 bases). CDR3 amino acids: CASSVRGDTQYF. In DNA form, the CDR3 reads TGTGCCAGCAGCGTCCGAGGGGATACGCAGTATTTT.